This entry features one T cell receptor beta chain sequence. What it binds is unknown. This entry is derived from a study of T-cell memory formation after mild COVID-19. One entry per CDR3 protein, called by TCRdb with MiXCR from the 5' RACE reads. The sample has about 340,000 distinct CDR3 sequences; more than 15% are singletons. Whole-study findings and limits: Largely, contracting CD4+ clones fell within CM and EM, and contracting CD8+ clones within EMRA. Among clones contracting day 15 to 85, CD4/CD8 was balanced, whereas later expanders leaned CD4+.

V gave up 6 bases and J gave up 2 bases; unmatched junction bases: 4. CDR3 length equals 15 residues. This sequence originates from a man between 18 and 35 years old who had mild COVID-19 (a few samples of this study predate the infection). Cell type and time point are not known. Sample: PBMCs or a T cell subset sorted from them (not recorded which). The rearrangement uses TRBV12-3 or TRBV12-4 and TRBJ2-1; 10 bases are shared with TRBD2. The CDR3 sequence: CASSPSGGAYNEQFF. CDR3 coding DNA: TGTGCCAGCAGCCCAAGCGGGGGGGCCTACAATGAGCAGTTCTTC.